This T cell receptor beta chain was found in a study of blood T cell repertoires in COVID-19. The CDR3 has 14 amino acids. Assay used: immunoSEQ multiplex PCR; TCRdb lists only in-frame clones, some missing. The sample has over 250,000 clones; around nine tenths are singletons. This clone was observed a handful of times. The specimen was peripheral blood. The sequence came from a middle-aged man who had recovered from COVID-19. The rearrangement links TRBV21-1 to TRBJ2-4; the table's D call of TRBD2 was not tested on the DNA. TRBV21-1 is reported as a pseudogene. CDR3 in amino acids: CASSSPLAKNIQYF. In DNA form, the CDR3 reads TGTGCCAGCAGCTCTCCCCTAGCCAAAAACATTCAGTACTTC.